This passage covers 10 T cell receptor beta chains from one sample sequenced in a study of shared clonotypes between healthy human individuals. Only in-frame clones appear in the TCRdb table, and some are missing; sequencing was by immunoSEQ multiplex PCR. The sample lists some 1,400,000 clones; roughly 95% were seen once. The sample taken for sequencing was naive CD4+ T cells sorted from blood. Subset reported: CD45RA+ positively selected. Source of these receptors: a man in his thirties or forties in good health.

The V gene is TRBV7-6, the J gene TRBJ2-7; possible D gene TRBD2, 6 bases. Per germline, CDR1 SGHVS and CDR2 FNYEAQ. The CDR3 is 13 amino acids. With 5 bases removed from V and 6 bases from J, the gap between germline ends came to 14 bases. DNA of the CDR3: TGTGCCAGCAGCATCGGGACCGGGGGCGAGCAGTACTTC. It codes for CASSIGTGGEQYF.

The gene calls are TRBV11-2 and TRBJ2-7, with D perhaps matching TRBD1 (6 bases). CDR1 is SGHAT, CDR2 FQNNGV, per germline. The CDR3 runs 14 residues. Trimming removed 1 base from V and 3 bases from J, with 10 bases in between. The CDR3 here is CASSLVTGFYEQYF. CDR3 in DNA: TGTGCCAGCAGCTTAGTTACAGGGTTCTACGAGCAGTACTTC.

The genes are TRBV10-3 and TRBJ2-7, with 11 nucleotides matching TRBD2. The CDR3 runs to 12 residues. The germline CDR1 and CDR2 sequences are ENHRY and SYGVKD. V was pared by 8 bases and J by 7 bases, with 4 bases of the junction left unmatched. In DNA form, the CDR3 reads TGTGCCATCGGGGCTAGCGGGAGGGAGCAGTACTTC. Protein product: CAIGASGREQYF.

The chain recombines TRBV2 with TRBJ1-2; a weak D match, TRBD1 (6 bases). The CDR3 loop spans 15 amino acids. Germline CDR1 reads SNHLY; CDR2 reads FYNNEI. V lost 3 bases, J lost 8 bases, and 19 bases lay in between. The CDR3 sequence: CASSDNVGAQRGYTF. CDR3 sequence (DNA): TGTGCCAGCAGTGATAATGTGGGGGCTCAGAGAGGCTACACCTTC. The whole variable domain, filled in from reference TRBV2 and TRBJ1-2, reads EPEVTQTPSHQVTQMGQEVILRCVPISNHLYFYWYRQILGQKVEFLVSFYNNEISEKSEIFDDQFSVERPDGSNFTLKIRSTKLEDSAMYFCASSDNVGAQRGYTFGSGTRLTVV.

The V and J genes are TRBV18 and TRBJ2-7, with a possible D match to TRBD2 (6 bases). This CDR3 spans 15 amino acids. Trimming shortened V by 2 bases and J by 6 bases, and 17 bases separated the two germline ends. The germline V gene has CDR1 KGHSH and CDR2 LQKENI. The CDR3 sequence is CASSPSPQEGSEQYF. As DNA, the CDR3 is TGTGCCAGCTCACCATCCCCCCAGGAGGGTAGCGAGCAGTACTTC. The full variable domain, rest sourced from reference TRBV18 and TRBJ2-7, is NAGVMQNPRHLVRRRGQEARLRCSPMKGHSHVYWYRQLPEEGLKFMVYLQKENIIDESGMPKERFSAEFPKEGPSILRIQQVVRGDSAAYFCASSPSPQEGSEQYFGPGTRLTVT.

The count of this clone is one. V and J are TRBV6-5 and TRBJ2-7; perhaps TRBD2 as D (6 bases). Germline V gene lookup returns CDR1 MNHEY and CDR2 SVGAGI. The ends were cut back, 10 bases at V and 7 bases at J, with 23 bases in the middle. CDR3 length: 14 residues. This CDR3 is CATITPGWAGEQYF. In DNA form, the CDR3 reads TGTGCCACTATAACCCCGGGTTGGGCGGGAGAGCAGTACTTC.

This chain uses TRBV19 with TRBJ2-3; no reliable D call. Deletions cut 6 bases from V and 6 bases from J, with 10 bases between. From germline, CDR1 is LNHDA and CDR2 SQIVND (reference sequence). The CDR3 is made up of 12 amino acids. CDR3 nucleotide sequence: TGTGCCAGTAGAGCCTACGGCGATACGCAGTATTTT. Translated, it gives CASRAYGDTQYF.

The chain joins TRBV30 to TRBJ2-1; TRBD1 matches 7 bases. Germline assignment: CDR1 GTSNPN and CDR2 SVGIG (reference sequence). The CDR3 consists of 13 residues. The V and J ends lost 0 bases and 9 bases, in that order; junction bases with no gene match: 5. CDR3 protein: CAWSVNRGSEQFF. The CDR3 nucleotides are TGTGCCTGGAGTGTAAACAGGGGAAGTGAGCAGTTCTTC.

This rearrangement joins TRBV14 to TRBJ2-1; D call uncertain. The V end was cut by 5 bases, the J end by 0 bases, with 14 bases between. The CDR3 spans 16 residues. CDR1 and CDR2 from the germline V gene are SGHDN and FVKESK. CDR3 region: CASSEYFLSSYNEQFF. The CDR3 nucleotides are TGTGCCAGCAGCGAATACTTCCTGAGCTCCTACAATGAGCAGTTCTTC.

V gene TRBV19 combines with J gene TRBJ2-7; TRBD2 might be the D (6 bases). There are 18 residues in the CDR3. The V gene lost 6 bases and the J gene lost 2 bases, with 26 bases spanning the gap. Germline V lookup: CDR1 LNHDA, CDR2 SQIVND (reference sequence). In DNA, the CDR3 is TGTGCCAGTAGCATTTACAGCGGGCGACAAGGCTACCCCTACGAGCAGTACTTC. The encoded protein is CASSIYSGRQGYPYEQYF.